This TCR beta chain stems from a study of OX40 agonist ivuxolimab in advanced cancers. Study summary: Partial responses were recorded for three patients, including one with hepatocellular carcinoma and two with cutaneous melanoma.

Notes on this clone: Its antigen is unknown. Other nucleotide sequences in the sample specify the same CDR3.

J was trimmed by 13 bases and V by 8 bases; bases with no gene match: 17. This CDR3 has 16 residues. Germline loops: CDR1 MNHEY, CDR2 SMNVEV (reference sequence). Study observations and caveats: The antigens recognized by the expanded peripheral T cells, that is their antigen specificity, were not determined. By week 6 at 0.1 to 3.0 mg/kg, blood CD4+ and CD8+ T cells had expanded clonally.

Only in-frame clones appear in the TCRdb table, and some are missing; sequencing was by immunoSEQ multiplex PCR. The sample yields 100,000 or so clones, 80% to 90% seen once. The sequence was obtained from an adult with an advanced solid tumor such as melanoma, head and neck, liver or kidney cancer. The starting material was CD4+ or CD8+ T cells sorted from blood, obtained in a trial of the OX40 agonist ivuxolimab. The chain employs TRBV27 and TRBJ2-1; 13 bases match TRBD2. The CDR3 loop is CASARTSGSGGPEQFF. CDR3 in DNA: TGTGCCAGCGCCCGGACTAGCGGGAGTGGCGGGCCTGAACAGTTCTTC.